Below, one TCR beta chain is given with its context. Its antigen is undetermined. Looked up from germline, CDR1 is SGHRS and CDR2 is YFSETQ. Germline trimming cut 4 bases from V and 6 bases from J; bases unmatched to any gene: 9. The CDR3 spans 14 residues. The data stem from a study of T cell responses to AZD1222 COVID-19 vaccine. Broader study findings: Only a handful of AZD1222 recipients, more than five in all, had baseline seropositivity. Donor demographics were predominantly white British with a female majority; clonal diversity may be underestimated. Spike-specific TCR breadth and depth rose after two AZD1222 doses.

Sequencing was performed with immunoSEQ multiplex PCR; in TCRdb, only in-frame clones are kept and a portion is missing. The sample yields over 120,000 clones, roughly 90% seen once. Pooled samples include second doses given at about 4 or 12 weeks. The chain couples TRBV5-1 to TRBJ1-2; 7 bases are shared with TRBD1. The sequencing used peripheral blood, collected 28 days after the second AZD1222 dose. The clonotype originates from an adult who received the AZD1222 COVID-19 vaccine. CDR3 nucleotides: TGCGCCAGCAGCCCAGGACAGGAGACCGATGGCTACACCTTC. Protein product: CASSPGQETDGYTF. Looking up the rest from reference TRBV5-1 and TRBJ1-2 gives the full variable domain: KAGVTQTPRYLIKTRGQQVTLSCSPISGHRSVSWYQQTPGQGLQFLFEYFSETQRNKGNFPGRFSGRQFSNSRSEMNVSTLELGDSALYLCASSPGQETDGYTFGSGTRLTVV.